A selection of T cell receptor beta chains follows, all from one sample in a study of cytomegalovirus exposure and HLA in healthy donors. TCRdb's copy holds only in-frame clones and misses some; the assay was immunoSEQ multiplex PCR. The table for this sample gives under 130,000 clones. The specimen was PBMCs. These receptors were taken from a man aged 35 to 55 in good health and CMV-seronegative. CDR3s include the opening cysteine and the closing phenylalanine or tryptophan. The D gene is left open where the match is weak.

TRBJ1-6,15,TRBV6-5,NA,TGTGCCAGCAGTCCCACAGGGTTTTATAATTCACCCCTCCACTTT,CASSPTGFYNSPLHF
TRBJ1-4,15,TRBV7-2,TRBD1,TGTGCCAGCAGGAAGACCGGGACAGCTAATGAAAAACTGTTTTTT,CASRKTGTANEKLFF
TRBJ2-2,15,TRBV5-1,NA,TGCGCCAGCAGCTTGGGGGGGGACGGCACCGGGGAGCTGTTTTTT,CASSLGGDGTGELFF
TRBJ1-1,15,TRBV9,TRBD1,TGTGCCAGCAGCGTTGGGACAGGGGGGAACACTGAAGCTTTCTTT,CASSVGTGGNTEAFF
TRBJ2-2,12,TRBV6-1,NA,TGTGCCAGCTCTCCGAACACCGGGGAGCTGTTTTTT,CASSPNTGELFF
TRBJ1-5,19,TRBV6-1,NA,TGTGCCAGCAGTGAATGGCCCGCCAAGGGGTTCTATAGCAATCAGCCCCAGCATTTT,CASSEWPAKGFYSNQPQHF
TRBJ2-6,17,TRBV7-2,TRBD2,TGTGCCAGCAGTTCTAGCGGGGGGGTCCCTGGGGCCAACGTCCTGACTTTC,CASSSSGGVPGANVLTF
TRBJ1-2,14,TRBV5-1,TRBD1,TGCGCCAGCAGCTTGGACAGGGGTAACTATGGCTACACCTTC,CASSLDRGNYGYTF
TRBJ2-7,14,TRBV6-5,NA,TGTGCCAGCAGTCAGGGACACGGGCCCTACGAGCAGTACTTC,CASSQGHGPYEQYF
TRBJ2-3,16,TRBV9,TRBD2,TGTGCCAGCAGCGTAGACTTACTAGCGGGGGTAGATACGCAGTATTTT,CASSVDLLAGVDTQYF
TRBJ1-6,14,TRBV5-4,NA,TGTGCCAGCAGCTTTTACAGGGATAATTCACCCCTCCACTTT,CASSFYRDNSPLHF
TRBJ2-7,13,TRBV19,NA,TGTGCCAGTAGTATGCAGGCCCACTACGAGCAGTACTTC,CASSMQAHYEQYF
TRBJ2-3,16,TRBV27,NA,TGTGCCAGCAGTCTCCGGGGTGGAGCTAGCACAGATACGCAGTATTTT,CASSLRGGASTDTQYF
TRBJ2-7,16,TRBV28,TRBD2,TGTGCCAGCAGTTTAGGGGGACTAGCGGGATTTAACGAGCAGTACTTC,CASSLGGLAGFNEQYF
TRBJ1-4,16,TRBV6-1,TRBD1,TGTGCCAGCAGTGTTACAGGGGGGACAACTAATGAAAAACTGTTTTTT,CASSVTGGTTNEKLFF
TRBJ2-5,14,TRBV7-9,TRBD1,TGTGCCAGCAGCCAAGAGGACAGGGTAGAGACCCAGTACTTC,CASSQEDRVETQYF
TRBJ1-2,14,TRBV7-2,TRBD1,TGTGCCAGCAGCGCACCGGGACAGGGGATCGGCTACACCTTC,CASSAPGQGIGYTF
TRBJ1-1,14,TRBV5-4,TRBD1,TGTGCCAGCAGCTTTGGACAGGTAGGGACTGAAGCTTTCTTT,CASSFGQVGTEAFF
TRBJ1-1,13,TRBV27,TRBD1,TGTGCCAGCAGACCGACAGGGAGCACTGAAGCTTTCTTT,CASRPTGSTEAFF
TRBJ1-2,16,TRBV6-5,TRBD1,TGTGCCAGCAGTTATTCCCGGACAGGAGGGGGCTATGGCTACACCTTC,CASSYSRTGGGYGYTF
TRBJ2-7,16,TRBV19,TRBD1,TGTGCCAGTAGTAGACCCGGACAGGGTGGTATTGGCGAGCAGTACTTC,CASSRPGQGGIGEQYF
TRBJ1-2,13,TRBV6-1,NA,TGTGCCAGCAGTGAGGGCACCCGGAATGGCTACACCTTC,CASSEGTRNGYTF
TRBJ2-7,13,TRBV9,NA,TGTGCCAGCAGCGGATACAGGGATGGCGAGCAGTACTTC,CASSGYRDGEQYF
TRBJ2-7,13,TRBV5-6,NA,TGTGCCAGCAGCTTGGGGGGAGGTTACGAGCAGTACTTC,CASSLGGGYEQYF
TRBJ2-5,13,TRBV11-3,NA,TGTGCCAGCAGCTCGTCCAGCGCGGAGACCCAGTACTTC,CASSSSSAETQYF
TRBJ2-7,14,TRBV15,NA,TGTGCCACCAGCAGACCTGGAGTGACCTACGAGCAGTACTTC,CATSRPGVTYEQYF
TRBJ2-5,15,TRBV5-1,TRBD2,TGCGCCAGCAGCCCGGGACTAGCGGGGTTAGAGACCCAGTACTTC,CASSPGLAGLETQYF
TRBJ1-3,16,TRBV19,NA,TGTGCCAGTAGTACTTCCCGCTCAGGCTCTGGAAACACCATATATTTT,CASSTSRSGSGNTIYF
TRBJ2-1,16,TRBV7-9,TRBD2,TGTGCCAGCAGCACATCCGGACTAGCGGGAGTGAATGAGCAGTTCTTC,CASSTSGLAGVNEQFF
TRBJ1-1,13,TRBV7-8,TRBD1,TGTGCCAGCAGCTTAGCGGACAGGGGAGAAGCTTTCTTT,CASSLADRGEAFF
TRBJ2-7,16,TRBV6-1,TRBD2,TGTGCCAGCAGTCAAGGACTAGCGGGGGCCTCCTACGAGCAGTACTTC,CASSQGLAGASYEQYF
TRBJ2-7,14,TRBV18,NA,TGTGCCAGCTCACCGTGGGGCCAGAGCTACGAGCAGTACTTC,CASSPWGQSYEQYF
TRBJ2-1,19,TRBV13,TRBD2,TGTGCCAGCAGCTTAGGCCCTTTTTCTCCAGCGGGGGGGCGTAATGAGCAGTTCTTC,CASSLGPFSPAGGRNEQFF
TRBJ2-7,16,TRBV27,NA,TGTGCCAGCAGACGTGGATCGGGGGTCGCATCCTACGAGCAGTACTTC,CASRRGSGVASYEQYF
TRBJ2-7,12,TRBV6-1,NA,TGTGCCAGCAGTGTCCCTTCTTCCGAGCAGTACTTC,CASSVPSSEQYF
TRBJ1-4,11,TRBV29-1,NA,TGCAGCGTTGGTGAGGTTGAAAAACTGTTTTTT,CSVGEVEKLFF
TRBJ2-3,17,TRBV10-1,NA,TGCGCCAGCAGTGGACCTTTGCAGGGAGGACCCACAGATACGCAGTATTTT,CASSGPLQGGPTDTQYF
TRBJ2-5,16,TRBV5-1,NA,TGCGCCAGCAGCTTGGCGGGTCGCAGGGTCCAAGAGACCCAGTACTTC,CASSLAGRRVQETQYF
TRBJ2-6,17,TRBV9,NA,TGTGCCAGCAGCGCCAGCCCCGAGGGCGTTGGGGCCAACGTCCTGACTTTC,CASSASPEGVGANVLTF
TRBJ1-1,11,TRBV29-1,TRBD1,TGCAGCGTTGAGACAGGGTTCGTAGCTTTCTTT,CSVETGFVAFF
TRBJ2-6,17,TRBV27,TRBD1,TGTGCCAGCAGTCCACAGGACAGGACCTCTGGGGCCAACGTCCTGACTTTC,CASSPQDRTSGANVLTF
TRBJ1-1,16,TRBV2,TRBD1,TGTGCCAGTTCCCCCCCTGCCGGGACAGGGAGCACTGAAGCTTTCTTT,CASSPPAGTGSTEAFF
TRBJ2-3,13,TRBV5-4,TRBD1,TGTGCCAGCACTACCGGACAGGCAAGAACGCAGTATTTT,CASTTGQARTQYF
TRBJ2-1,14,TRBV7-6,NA,TGTGCCAGCAACCCCGGGGACTTTTACAATGAGCAGTTCTTC,CASNPGDFYNEQFF
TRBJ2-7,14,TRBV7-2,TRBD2,TGTGCCAGCAGTACTAGCGGGATGTCCTACGAGCAGTACTTC,CASSTSGMSYEQYF
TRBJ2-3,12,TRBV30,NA,TGTGCCTGGGCGCTCGCGGTAGATACGCAGTATTTT,CAWALAVDTQYF
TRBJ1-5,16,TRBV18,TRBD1,TGTGCCAGCTCACCAACGGGACAGGGGATGAATCAGCCCCAGCATTTT,CASSPTGQGMNQPQHF
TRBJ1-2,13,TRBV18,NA,TGTGCCAGCTCACTCGGACAGCGAAATGGCTACACCTTC,CASSLGQRNGYTF